This entry lists 21 T cell receptor beta chains sequenced from one sample in a study of CD8+ T cells in alopecia areata. Extracted RNA was reverse transcribed, and the resulting cDNA served as sequencing template. Clones were read by immunoSEQ multiplex PCR, and TCRdb kept only the in-frame ones, dropping some. In total the sample includes over 100,000 clones, none of them seen once. The sequenced sample was lesional skin. These receptors were obtained from a C3H/HeJ mouse with alopecia areata. The mouse strain carries the MHC haplotype H2-k.

Concerning this clone itself: The gene names here belong to mouse. Read sequence stops 4 residues before the CDR3 end, and the germline J gene provides the missing end. The J gene is TRBJ2-1, the V gene TRBV5, with D unclear. The CDR3 has 13 amino acids. V lost 1 base to trimming and J lost 3 bases, with 4 bases between them. Germline CDR1 is LGHNA and CDR2 is YNLKQL (reference sequence). CDR3 DNA, as far as it was read: TGTGCCAGCAGCCAAGGGGGCTATGCT. Protein: CASSQGGYA. The entire CDR3 protein is CASSQGGYAEQFF.

For this clone: Gene and germline names: mouse. Read coverage stops 4 residues before the CDR3 terminus; the germline J gene supplies the remainder. This chain joins TRBV13-3 and TRBJ2-4, with a weak D call TRBD1 (5 bases). Trimming pared 9 bases from V and 0 bases from J, leaving 11 bases between. Germline V CDR1 and CDR2: NNHDY, SYVADS. The CDR3 runs to 13 residues. The CDR3 reads CATEDNSQNTLYF. The part of the CDR3 DNA that was read is TGTGCCACCGAGGACAATAGTCAAAAC.

This clone occurred a few times. Gene names and germline refer to mouse. The read ends 4 residues before the CDR3 terminus; that terminus is restored from the germline J gene. This chain joins TRBV29 and TRBJ1-2; TRBD1 agrees at 8 bases. The CDR3 sequence is 14 residues long. V was clipped by 5 bases and J by 4 bases; unmatched bases: 6. Germline lookup yields CDR1 MSHET and CDR2 SYDVDS. The covered CDR3 bases are TGTGCTAGCAGTCTCTCAGGGGGCCGCTCC. Translated: CASSLSGGRS. The entire CDR3 sequence reads CASSLSGGRSDYTF.

This clone was seen only a few times. Gene names denote mouse genes. Sequencing ends 4 residues short of the CDR3 end; the germline J gene provides the rest. This sequence joins TRBV13-3 and TRBJ2-7; 9 bases match TRBD2. In germline, CDR1 is NNHDY, CDR2 SYVADS. CDR3 length: 14 residues. Here the CDR3 reads CASSGPAGGDEQYF. CDR3 bases read: TGTGCCAGCAGCGGACCCGCTGGGGGGGAT.

Concerning this clone: Genes and germline are mouse. The sequence runs out 4 residues before the end of the CDR3; the remainder is reconstructed from the germline J gene. The chain links TRBV13-3 to TRBJ1-1; weak D call: TRBD1 (6 bases). V was pared by 3 bases and J by 1 base, with 13 bases between. Germline CDR1 NNHDY, CDR2 SYVADS. The CDR3 extends over 15 amino acids. The CDR3 loop reads CASSAPGQINTEVFF. Partial CDR3 DNA: TGTGCCAGCAGTGCTCCGGGACAAATAAACACA.

This clone was counted a few times. Mouse germline and gene names are used. Read sequence stops 4 residues before the CDR3 end, and the germline J gene provides the missing end. This rearrangement joins TRBV13-1 to TRBJ1-2; D may be TRBD1 (6 bases). The CDR3 is 18 amino acids. V shed 0 bases and J shed 1 base, with 19 bases lying between them. Germline V CDR1 and CDR2: NSHNY, SYGAGN. The CDR3 bases that were read are TGTGCCAGCAGTGATGCCGGCCGGCCCAGGGGAGAAAACTCC. Translation gives CASSDAGRPRGENS. The full CDR3 is CASSDAGRPRGENSDYTF.

The sample holds a few counts of this clone. Gene names and germline match the mouse. The read terminates 4 residues before the CDR3 end, so the remaining end is supplied by the germline J gene. The chain joins TRBV13-3 to TRBJ2-5; TRBD2 aligns across 12 bases. The V gene's germline CDR1 is NNHDY and CDR2 SYVADS. This CDR3 contains 17 residues. V dropped 1 base and J dropped 2; count of bases not matched to a gene: 5. The CDR3 is CASSDRRDWGVQDTQYF. The CDR3 bases that were read are TGTGCCAGCAGTGATCGCCGGGACTGGGGGGTCCAAGAC.

This clone has a handful of counts. Mouse gene names and germline throughout. Coverage ceases 4 residues before the CDR3 finishes, and the germline J gene fills in the end. The chain joins TRBV19 to TRBJ2-3, with 8 nucleotides matching TRBD2. Looked up from germline, CDR1 is FNHDT and CDR2 is SITEND (reference sequence). The CDR3 spans 17 residues. After removal of 1 base from V and 2 bases from J, the junction contained 9 bases not matched to a gene. The CDR3 region is CASSISGDWPFAETLYF. The CDR3 bases that were read are TGTGCCAGCAGTATATCTGGGGACTGGCCTTTTGCAGAA.

Only a few counts were recorded for this clone. The gene symbols are mouse symbols. The observed sequence ends 4 residues before the CDR3 terminus, with the missing tail filled in from the germline J gene. The genes are TRBV1 and TRBJ2-1; D uncertain. V lost 6 bases to trimming and J lost 3 bases, with 12 bases between them. The CDR3 sequence is 14 residues long. Germline loops: CDR1 NSQYPW, CDR2 LRSPGD (reference sequence). The CDR3 sequence: CTCSGRGSYAEQFF. The sequenced CDR3 bases are TGCACCTGCAGCGGCAGAGGGTCCTATGCT. Full variable domain (rest looked up from reference TRBV1 and TRBJ2-1): VTLLEQNPRWRLVPRGQAVNLRCILKNSQYPWMSWYQQDLQKQLQWLFTLRSPGDKEVKSLPGADYLATRVTDTELRLQVANMSQGRTLYCTCSGRGSYAEQFFGPGTRLTVL.

As to this clone: Mouse germline and gene names are used. The read gets to within 4 residues of the CDR3 end, and the germline J gene fills in the rest. The chain has TRBV13-3 and TRBJ2-5; TRBD2 matches 9 bases. CDR3 length: 15 amino acids. Germline V gene lookup returns CDR1 NNHDY and CDR2 SYVADS. J lost 3 bases, V lost 1 base, and 3 bases had no gene match. Incomplete CDR3 DNA: TGTGCCAGCAGTGATCCGGGACTGGGTCAAGAC. Translated: CASSDPGLGQD. The CDR3 in its entirety is CASSDPGLGQDTQYF.

This clone occurred a few times. TCRdb lists a protein that is different at residue 11 from the translated DNA; the protein given here uses the DNA translation. Germline and genes: mouse. The CDR3 end lies 3 residues beyond the end of the read and is filled in from the germline J gene. V and J are TRBV13-3 and TRBJ1-6; possible D gene TRBD1, 5 bases. TRBJ1-6 is recorded as an ORF, its role being uncertain. Germline V gene data show CDR1 as NNHDY and CDR2 as SYVADS. The CDR3 is made up of 14 amino acids. Trimming took 3 bases from V and 7 from J, leaving 11 bases between them. The CDR3 bases that were read are TGTGCCAGCAGTGGTCAGGGTCCCAATTCGCCC. Translating it yields CASSGQGPNSP. The whole CDR3 sequence reads CASSGQGPNSPLYF.

In regard to this clone: Mouse gene names and germline throughout. The read halts 4 residues ahead of the CDR3 end, with the missing end drawn from the germline J gene. The chain has TRBV13-3 and TRBJ2-7; 7 bases align to TRBD1. Germline V lookup: CDR1 NNHDY, CDR2 SYVADS. This CDR3 has 12 amino acids. CDR3 loop: CASRTGTDEQYF. The CDR3 DNA, read in part, is TGTGCCAGCAGAACCGGGACAGAT.

This clone appeared a few times. All gene names here are mouse names. Read coverage stops 4 residues before the CDR3 terminus; the germline J gene supplies the remainder. The V call is TRBV13-2, the J call TRBJ1-4, with 7 nucleotides matching TRBD1. V dropped 1 base and J dropped 2; count of bases not matched to a gene: 2. The CDR3 totals 15 residues. Germline CDR1 reads NNHNN; CDR2 reads SYGAGS (reference sequence). The covered CDR3 bases are TGTGCCAGCGGTGATTGGGACAGATCCAACGAA. Translation gives CASGDWDRSNE. The whole CDR3 is CASGDWDRSNERLFF.

To note about this clone: Genes and germline come from the mouse. The sequenced fragment ends 4 residues before the CDR3 boundary, so the rest is inferred from the germline J gene. This chain joins TRBV13-3 and TRBJ2-3, with 8 bases that match TRBD2. Unmatched junction bases numbered 6, after V lost 0 bases and J lost 0 bases. The germline V gene has CDR1 NNHDY and CDR2 SYVADS. The CDR3 is made up of 17 amino acids. The CDR3 bases that were read are TGTGCCAGCAGTGATGCAAAGGGGGGGGCTAGTGCAGAA. Translating it yields CASSDAKGGASAE. The CDR3 as a whole reads CASSDAKGGASAETLYF.

Note on this clone: Any gene name here is a mouse gene name. With the read ending 4 residues before the CDR3 end, the germline J gene is used to fill in that end. The rearrangement joins TRBV13-3 to TRBJ2-3, with TRBD2 matching over 10 bases. The V segment lost 0 bases and the J segment 0 bases; nucleotides outside the gene matches: 4. The CDR3 runs 17 residues. CDR1 is NNHDY and CDR2 is SYVADS in the germline V gene. The DNA read from the CDR3 is TGTGCCAGCAGTGATGGCGGACTGGGGGAAAGTGCAGAA. This translates into CASSDGGLGESAE. From start to end, the CDR3 is CASSDGGLGESAETLYF.

The sample holds many counts of this clone. Gene names follow the mouse nomenclature. The observed sequence ends 4 residues before the CDR3 terminus, with the missing tail filled in from the germline J gene. The V and J genes are TRBV13-3 and TRBJ2-7, with 10 bases lining up with TRBD2. With V trimmed by 0 bases and J by 0 bases, 3 bases remained unmatched. The CDR3 has 16 residues. CDR1 and CDR2 from the germline V gene are NNHDY and SYVADS. CDR3 DNA (partial): TGTGCCAGCAGTGATGAGACTGGGGGGAGCTCCTAT. Translated: CASSDETGGSSY. The entire CDR3 protein is CASSDETGGSSYEQYF.

Regarding this clone: Germline and genes here are mouse. The missing CDR3 end, 4 residues past where the read stops, is filled in from the germline J gene. V gene TRBV13-1 combines with J gene TRBJ2-3; 9 bases agree with TRBD2. Germline assignment: CDR1 NSHNY and CDR2 SYGAGN. The CDR3 has 15 residues. J gave up 1 base and V 4 bases, and 4 bases lay outside the gene matches. CDR3: CASSLGGARAETLYF. The DNA read from the CDR3 is TGTGCCAGCAGTCTTGGGGGGGCGCGTGCAGAA.

This clone has a count of ten or more. All gene names here are mouse names. CDR3 loop: CASKTGGGQDTQYF. Partial CDR3 DNA: TGTGCCAGCAAGACTGGGGGGGGCCAAGAC. The chain joins TRBV13-3 to TRBJ2-5; 11 bases match TRBD2. The read falls 4 residues short of the CDR3 end, and the missing part is taken from the germline J gene. The germline gives CDR1 NNHDY, CDR2 SYVADS. V lost 6 bases, J lost 2 bases, and 2 bases stayed unmatched. The CDR3 totals 14 residues. The full variable domain, its missing parts supplied by reference TRBV13-3 and TRBJ2-5, is EAAVTQSPRSKVAVTGGKVTLSCHQTNNHDYMYWYRQDTGHGLRLIHYSYVADSTEKGDIPDGYKASRPSQENFSLILELASLSQTAVYFCASKTGGGQDTQYFGPGTRLLVL.

This clone was counted only a few times. The gene symbols are mouse symbols. The read ends 4 residues shy of where the CDR3 ends; the end is completed using the germline J gene. J is TRBJ1-4 and V is TRBV1; possibly TRBD1 for D (6 bases). The germline gives CDR1 NSQYPW, CDR2 LRSPGD (reference sequence). The CDR3 extends over 16 amino acids. The germline V and J ends were trimmed by 0 bases and 2 bases, with 10 bases remaining between them. The covered CDR3 bases are TGCACCTGCAGTGCAGAGAGGGACATCTCCAACGAA. This encodes CTCSAERDISNE. From start to end, the CDR3 is CTCSAERDISNERLFF.

In this sample, this clone turned up a few times. Gene names are the mouse ones. The CDR3 end falls 4 residues outside the read, so it is completed with the germline J gene. This chain links TRBV13-3 with TRBJ2-3; 7 bases line up with TRBD1. The CDR3 totals 14 residues. Germline CDR1 is NNHDY and CDR2 is SYVADS. The trim removed 3 bases at V and 3 bases at J, leaving 4 bases unmatched. Incomplete CDR3 DNA: TGTGCCAGCAGTGCACAGGGGAGCGCAGAA. Translating it yields CASSAQGSAE. The entire CDR3 is CASSAQGSAETLYF.

In its sample, this clone was seen a few times. Genes and germline are mouse. The read ends 4 residues shy of where the CDR3 ends; the end is completed using the germline J gene. The chain recombines TRBV13-3 with TRBJ2-5; 11 bases align to TRBD2. This CDR3 contains 14 residues. Germline assignment: CDR1 NNHDY and CDR2 SYVADS. Germline trimming cut 10 bases from V and 0 bases from J; bases unmatched to any gene: 4. The chain's CDR3 is CAAGTGGNQDTQYF. The sequenced part of the CDR3 DNA is TGTGCCGCGGGGACTGGGGGTAACCAAGAC. Full variable domain (outside the CDR3, taken from reference TRBV13-3 and TRBJ2-5): EAAVTQSPRSKVAVTGGKVTLSCHQTNNHDYMYWYRQDTGHGLRLIHYSYVADSTEKGDIPDGYKASRPSQENFSLILELASLSQTAVYFCAAGTGGNQDTQYFGPGTRLLVL.